This T cell receptor (beta chain) was identified during a study of shared clonotypes between healthy human individuals. For every subset, genomic DNA was evenly distributed across several immunoSEQ plates. Produced via immunoSEQ multiplex PCR; TCRdb's table is partial and in-frame only. The data contain around 500,000 clones, about 82% of them seen just once; the ten biggest clones take up 10% to 15%. Every one of the donors was a Caucasian adult that lived in Nashville, Tennessee. Input material: PBMCs. The receptor comes from a woman between 40 and 50 years old in good health. Some clones in this sample may be carry-over from other donors' samples.

The chain's CDR3 is CASIPPPWTSGKPTYEQYF. CDR3 sequence (DNA): TGTGCCAGCATCCCACCCCCCTGGACTAGCGGGAAACCCACCTACGAGCAGTACTTC. J is TRBJ2-7 and V is TRBV28, with 12 bases aligning to TRBD2. Germline V gene lookup returns CDR1 MDHEN and CDR2 SYDVKM. Losses at the gene ends were 7 bases for V and 2 bases for J; bases not matched to a gene: 18. This CDR3 is built from 19 residues.